This TCR beta chain stems from a study of beta chain features in type 1 diabetes. The entirety of the isolated RNA underwent reverse transcription, so expressed TCRB transcripts were sequenced. The assay was immunoSEQ multiplex PCR, and TCRdb's table has in-frame clones only and misses some. In the table there are 95,000 to 110,000 clones, approximately 30% of which are singletons. Notes on the study in general: Type 1 diabetes patients had TCRB CDR3s that were shorter (moderately but significantly so) in all four CD4+ subsets.

In this sample, this clone turned up a few times. Its antigen remains unknown. V shed 6 bases and J 4 bases; nucleotides not matched to a gene: 5. CDR1 is LNHDA, CDR2 SQIVND, per germline (reference sequence). The CDR3 totals 14 residues. The sample consisted of central memory CD4+ T cells from blood. This clonotype originated in a woman aged 18-35 years with type 1 diabetes. This sequence joins TRBV19 and TRBJ1-5, with 8 bases that match TRBD1. DNA of the CDR3: TGTGCCAGTAGCCGGACAGGGCTTAATCAGCCCCAGCATTTT. Protein product: CASSRTGLNQPQHF.